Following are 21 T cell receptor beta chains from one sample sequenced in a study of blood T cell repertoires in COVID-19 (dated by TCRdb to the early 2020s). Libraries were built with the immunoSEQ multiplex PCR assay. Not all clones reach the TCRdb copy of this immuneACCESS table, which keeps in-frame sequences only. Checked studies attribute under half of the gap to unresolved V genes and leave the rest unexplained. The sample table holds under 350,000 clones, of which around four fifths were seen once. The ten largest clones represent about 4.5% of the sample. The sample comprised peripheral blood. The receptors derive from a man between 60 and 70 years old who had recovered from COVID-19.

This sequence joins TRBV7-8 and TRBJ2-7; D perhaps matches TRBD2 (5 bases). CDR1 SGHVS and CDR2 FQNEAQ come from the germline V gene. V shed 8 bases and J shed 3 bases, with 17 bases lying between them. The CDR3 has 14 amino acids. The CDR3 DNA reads TGTGCCAGCTTACCGGAGCGGAGCGGCTACGAGCAGTACTTC. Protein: CASLPERSGYEQYF.

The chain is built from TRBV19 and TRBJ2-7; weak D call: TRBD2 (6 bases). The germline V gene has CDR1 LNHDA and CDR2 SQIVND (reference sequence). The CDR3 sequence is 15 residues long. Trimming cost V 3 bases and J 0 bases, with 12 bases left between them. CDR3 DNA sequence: TGTGCCAGTAGTATGGCCGGGGGTATCTCCTACGAGCAGTACTTC. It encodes CASSMAGGISYEQYF. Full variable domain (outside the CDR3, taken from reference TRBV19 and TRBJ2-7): DGGITQSPKYLFRKEGQNVTLSCEQNLNHDAMYWYRQDPGQGLRLIYYSQIVNDFQKGDIAEGYSVSREKKESFPLTVTSAQKNPTAFYLCASSMAGGISYEQYFGPGTRLTVT.

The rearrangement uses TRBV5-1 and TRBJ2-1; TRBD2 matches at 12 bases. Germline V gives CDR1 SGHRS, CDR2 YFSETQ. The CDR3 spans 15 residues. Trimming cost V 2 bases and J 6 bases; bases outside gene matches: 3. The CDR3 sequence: CASSFSTSGSNEQFF. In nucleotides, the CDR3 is TGCGCCAGCAGCTTCTCGACTAGCGGGAGCAATGAGCAGTTCTTC.

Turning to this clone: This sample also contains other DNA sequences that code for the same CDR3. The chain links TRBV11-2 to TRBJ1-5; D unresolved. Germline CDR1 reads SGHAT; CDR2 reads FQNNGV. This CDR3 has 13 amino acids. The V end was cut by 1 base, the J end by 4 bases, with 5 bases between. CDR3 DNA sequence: TGTGCCAGCAGCTTAGGGCCTAATCAGCCCCAGCATTTT. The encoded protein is CASSLGPNQPQHF.

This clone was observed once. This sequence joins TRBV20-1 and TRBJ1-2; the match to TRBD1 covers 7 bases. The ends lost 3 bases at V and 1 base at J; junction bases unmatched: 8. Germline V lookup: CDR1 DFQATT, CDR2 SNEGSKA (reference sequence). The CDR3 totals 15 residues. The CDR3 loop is CSASGGTVINYGYTF. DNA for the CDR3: TGCAGTGCTAGTGGGGGGACAGTAATTAACTATGGCTACACCTTC.

CDR3 DNA sequence: TGTGCCAGCAGTGAGCGGGAGGGCGTAGATACGCAGTATTTT. It translates to CASSEREGVDTQYF. This sequence joins TRBV6-1 and TRBJ2-3; 9 bases are a match to TRBD2. With V trimmed by 3 bases and J by 5 bases, 3 bases remained unmatched. CDR1 and CDR2 (germline): MNHNS, SASEGT. The CDR3 has 14 residues.

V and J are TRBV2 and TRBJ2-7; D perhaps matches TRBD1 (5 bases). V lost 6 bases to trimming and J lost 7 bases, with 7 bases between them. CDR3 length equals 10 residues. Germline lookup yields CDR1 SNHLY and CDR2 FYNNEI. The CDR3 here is CASRAGEQYF. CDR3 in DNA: TGTGCCAGCAGAGCAGGGGAGCAGTACTTC.

The CDR3 is CASSRIGVDLFF. The CDR3 coding sequence is TGTGCCAGCAGTCGCATCGGGGTAGATCTGTTCTTC. The J gene is TRBJ2-1, the V gene TRBV12-3 or TRBV12-4; tentative D call: TRBD2 (5 bases). There are 12 residues in the CDR3. Trimming stripped 5 bases from V and 15 bases from J, with 17 bases between.

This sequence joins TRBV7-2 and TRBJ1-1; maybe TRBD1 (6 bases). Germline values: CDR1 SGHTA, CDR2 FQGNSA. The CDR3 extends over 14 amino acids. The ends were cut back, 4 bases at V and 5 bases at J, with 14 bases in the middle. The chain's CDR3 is CASSSQGSNTEAFF. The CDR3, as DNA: TGTGCCAGCAGCTCACAGGGTTCGAATACTGAAGCTTTCTTT.

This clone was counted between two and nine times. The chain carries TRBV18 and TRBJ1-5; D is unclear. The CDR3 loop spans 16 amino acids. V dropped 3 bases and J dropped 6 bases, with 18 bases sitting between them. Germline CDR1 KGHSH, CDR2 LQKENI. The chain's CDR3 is CASSPETLGSSQPQHF. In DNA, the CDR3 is TGTGCCAGCTCACCCGAAACTCTCGGTAGTTCTCAGCCCCAGCATTTT.

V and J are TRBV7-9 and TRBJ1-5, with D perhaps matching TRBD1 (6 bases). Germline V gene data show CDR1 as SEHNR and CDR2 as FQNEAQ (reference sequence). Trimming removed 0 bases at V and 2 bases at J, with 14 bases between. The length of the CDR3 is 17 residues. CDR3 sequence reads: CASSLAWDTARNQPQHF. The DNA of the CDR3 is TGTGCCAGCAGCTTAGCTTGGGACACGGCCCGCAATCAGCCCCAGCATTTT.

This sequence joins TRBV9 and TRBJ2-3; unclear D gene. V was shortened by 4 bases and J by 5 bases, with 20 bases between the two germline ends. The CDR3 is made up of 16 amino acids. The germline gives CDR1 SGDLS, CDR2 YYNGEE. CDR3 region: CASSSLAGTAGDTQYF. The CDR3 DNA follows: TGTGCCAGCAGCTCCCTGGCTGGCACAGCCGGAGATACGCAGTATTTT.

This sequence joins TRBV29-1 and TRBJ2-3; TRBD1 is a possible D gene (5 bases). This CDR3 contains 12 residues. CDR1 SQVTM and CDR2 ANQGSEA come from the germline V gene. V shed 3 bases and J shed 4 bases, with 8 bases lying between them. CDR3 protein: CSVDRDADTQYF. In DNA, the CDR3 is TGCAGCGTTGACAGGGATGCAGATACGCAGTATTTT.

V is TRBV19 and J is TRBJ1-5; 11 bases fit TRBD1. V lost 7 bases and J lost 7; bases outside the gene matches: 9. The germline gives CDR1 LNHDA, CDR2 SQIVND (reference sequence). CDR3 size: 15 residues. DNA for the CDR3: TGTGCCAGTACCAAGGACAGGGGGCTCGGGCAGCCCCAGCATTTT. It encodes CASTKDRGLGQPQHF.

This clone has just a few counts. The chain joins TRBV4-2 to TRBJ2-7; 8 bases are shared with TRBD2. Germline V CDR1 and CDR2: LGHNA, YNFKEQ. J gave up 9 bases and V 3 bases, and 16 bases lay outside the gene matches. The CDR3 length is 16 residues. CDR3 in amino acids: CASSQTRAGGDVGQYF. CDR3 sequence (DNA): TGTGCCAGCAGCCAGACTAGGGCGGGGGGCGATGTCGGGCAGTACTTC.

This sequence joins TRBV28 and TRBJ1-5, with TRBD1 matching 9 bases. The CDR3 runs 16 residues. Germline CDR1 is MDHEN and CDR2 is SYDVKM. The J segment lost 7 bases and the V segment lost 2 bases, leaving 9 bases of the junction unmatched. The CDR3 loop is CASSLGDRAAGQPQHF. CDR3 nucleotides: TGTGCCAGCAGTTTAGGGGACAGGGCTGCGGGACAGCCCCAGCATTTT.

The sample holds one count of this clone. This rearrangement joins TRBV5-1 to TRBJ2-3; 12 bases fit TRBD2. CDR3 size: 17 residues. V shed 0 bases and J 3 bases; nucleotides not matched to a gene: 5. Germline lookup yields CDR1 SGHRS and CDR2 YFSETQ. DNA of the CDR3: TGCGCCAGCAGCTTGGGATTCCTAGCGGGGGGGACAGATACGCAGTATTTT. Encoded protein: CASSLGFLAGGTDTQYF.

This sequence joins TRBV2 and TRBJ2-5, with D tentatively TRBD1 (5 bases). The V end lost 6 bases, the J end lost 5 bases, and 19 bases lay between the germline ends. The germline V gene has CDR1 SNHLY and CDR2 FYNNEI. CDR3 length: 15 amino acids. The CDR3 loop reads CASSAVAGLRETQYF. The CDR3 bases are TGTGCCAGCAGCGCCGTGGCAGGGCTTCGGGAGACCCAGTACTTC.

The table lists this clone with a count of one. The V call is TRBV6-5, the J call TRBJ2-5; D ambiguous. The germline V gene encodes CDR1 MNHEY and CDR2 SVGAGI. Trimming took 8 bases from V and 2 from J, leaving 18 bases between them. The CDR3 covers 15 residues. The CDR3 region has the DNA TGTGCCAGCGAACGTTCGAGCGCAGATCAAGAGACCCAGTACTTC. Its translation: CASERSSADQETQYF.

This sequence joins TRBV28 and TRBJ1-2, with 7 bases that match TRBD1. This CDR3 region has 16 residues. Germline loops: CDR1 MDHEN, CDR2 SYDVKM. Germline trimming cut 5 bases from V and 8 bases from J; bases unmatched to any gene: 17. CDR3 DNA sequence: TGTGCCAGCAGTATCGAGCCGAGAGCAGGGGGAGGCGGCTACACCTTC. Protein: CASSIEPRAGGGGYTF.

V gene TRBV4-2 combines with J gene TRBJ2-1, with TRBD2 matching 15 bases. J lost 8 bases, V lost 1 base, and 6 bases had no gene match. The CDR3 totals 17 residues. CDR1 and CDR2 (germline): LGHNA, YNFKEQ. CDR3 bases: TGTGCCAGCAGCCAAGTTGGACTAGCGGGGGGGTCATATGAGCAGTTCTTC. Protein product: CASSQVGLAGGSYEQFF.